This TCR beta chain was identified during a study of cytomegalovirus exposure and HLA in healthy donors. Points from the study as a whole: A list of approximately 150 TCR beta chains associated with cytomegalovirus was given. With further analysis later on, most CMV-associated TCR beta chains appeared HLA-restricted. Highest at DRB1 and lowest at HLA-C, TCR association rates differed among HLA loci in a later analysis.

With V trimmed by 2 bases and J by 2 bases, 2 bases remained unmatched. Germline V CDR1 and CDR2: MNHNS, SASEGT. The CDR3 sequence is 15 residues long. As concerns this clone: The antigen remains undetermined.

The PCR used 60 Vbeta and 13 Jbeta primers. Sequencing was performed with immunoSEQ multiplex PCR; in TCRdb, only in-frame clones are kept and a portion is missing. The repertoire holds roughly 100,000 clones, with under 85% as singletons. The receptor comes from a man aged 25 to 45 in good health and CMV-seronegative. The chain joins TRBV6-1 to TRBJ2-7; 11 bases fit TRBD2. Sequencing was carried out using PBMCs. The CDR3 loop is CASSELAGGTYEQYF. The CDR3 coding sequence is TGTGCCAGCAGTGAACTAGCGGGAGGTACCTACGAGCAGTACTTC.